The T cell receptor beta chain described here comes from a study of cytomegalovirus exposure and HLA in healthy donors listed by TCRdb under 2017. About the investigation overall: According to a later analysis, the approximately 120 validation repertoires were produced on the same platform as the 666 repertoires of the first cohort. High-throughput TCR immunosequencing, statistical association of individual TCRs with disease status, and machine learning were combined to predict cytomegalovirus infection status. A separate validation cohort of 100 to 150 different subjects was used in addition to the approximately 700-subject first cohort. The study aimed to test whether signatures of past pathogen exposure could be identified by cataloging public T cell receptors. Findings and caveats that apply to the study as a whole: In vitro tests confirmed that a few of the cytomegalovirus-associated TCR beta chains recognize cytomegalovirus antigens. The validation cohort had no HLA typing available for a later analysis, so co-occurrence within that cohort was assessed over all 130 or so repertoires. In both the original and validation cohorts, the classifier was reported to diagnose cytomegalovirus status with high specificity and sensitivity. Of the cluster scores, roughly 95% were above 0 in a later analysis, which found that TCRs clustered in the first cohort also tended to co-occur in the 120 or so validation repertoires. Across donors, most TCR sequences were observed very rarely, whereas some public TCRs were present in many individuals. The authors suggested that the approach could potentially be generalized to other disease states and immunological phenotypes. The study gave a list of roughly 150 TCR beta chains associated with cytomegalovirus.

Preparation of the library involved the immunoSEQ multiplex PCR assay. The paper's data handling went like this. A statistical classification framework was developed to diagnose cytomegalovirus status using the catalog of TCR beta chain sequences. TCRdb stores this immuneACCESS table with in-frame sequences only. Part of the clones is absent; in the studies checked, under half of the shortfall reflects unresolved V genes, and no reason is known for the rest. From that table come the V and J calls and clone size; the DNA was used to work out D and trimming. The sample records about 110,000 clones, roughly 95% of which are singletons. Roughly 0.66% of the sample is in the top ten clones. Separate from the approximately 670-subject first cohort, the validation cohort of roughly 130 subjects was the group to which the donors belonged. The germline V gene yields SGHTS for CDR1 and YDEGEE for CDR2. The CDR3 spans 16 residues, from the cysteine through the phenylalanine. Only the CDR3 DNA stays, 48 bases, in frame from base 1. V has 0 bases trimmed and J has 5 bases trimmed; junction bases matching no gene number 7.

On this clone itself: There is no known antigen for this receptor. No much larger clone is present one base from it, and per-base qualities are unavailable.

The clonotype comes from a young woman in good health and CMV-seronegative. The material sequenced was PBMCs. The V and J genes are TRBV5-8 and TRBJ2-5; 10 nucleotides in the junction match TRBD2. In nucleotides, the sequence is TGTGCCAGCAGCTTGGCTAGCGGGGGCCTCAGGGAGACCCAGTACTTC. This encodes CASSLASGGLRETQYF.